This TCR beta chain was observed in a study of T cell responses to AZD1222 COVID-19 vaccine. Sequenced by immunoSEQ multiplex PCR; TCRdb stores in-frame clones only, minus some. The sample holds 120,000 or so clones; roughly four fifths are singletons and the top ten take around 4.6%. The CDR3 spans 16 residues. Germline V gives CDR1 SGHKS, CDR2 YYEKEE (reference sequence). The V end was cut by 3 bases, the J end by 4 bases, with 19 bases between. The gene calls are TRBV5-5 and TRBJ1-1; D not resolved. The sequences come from peripheral blood, collected on day 0 of AZD1222 vaccination. This receptor was identified in an adult in good health. CDR3 protein: CASSSSWQGMSTEAFF. The CDR3 nucleotides read TGTGCCAGCAGCTCCTCCTGGCAAGGGATGAGCACTGAAGCTTTCTTT. The entire variable domain, with the rest obtained from reference TRBV5-5 and TRBJ1-1, is as follows: DAGVTQSPTHLIKTRGQQVTLRCSPISGHKSVSWYQQVLGQGPQFIFQYYEKEERGRGNFPDRFSARQFPNYSSELNVNALLLGDSALYLCASSSSWQGMSTEAFFGQGTRLTVV.